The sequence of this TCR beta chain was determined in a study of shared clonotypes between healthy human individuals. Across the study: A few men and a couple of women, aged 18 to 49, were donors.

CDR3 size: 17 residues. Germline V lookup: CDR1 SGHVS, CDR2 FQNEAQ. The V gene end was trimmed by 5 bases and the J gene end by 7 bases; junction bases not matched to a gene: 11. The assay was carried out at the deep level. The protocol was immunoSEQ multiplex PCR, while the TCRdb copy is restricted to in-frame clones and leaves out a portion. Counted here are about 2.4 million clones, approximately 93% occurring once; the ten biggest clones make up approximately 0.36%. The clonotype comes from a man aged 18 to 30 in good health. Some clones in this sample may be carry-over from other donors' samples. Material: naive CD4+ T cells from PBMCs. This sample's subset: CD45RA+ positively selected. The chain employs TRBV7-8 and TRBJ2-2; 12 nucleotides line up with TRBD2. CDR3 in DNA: TGTGCCAGCAGCCCCCTAGCGGGAGGGGGATATGGCGGGGAGCTGTTTTTT. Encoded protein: CASSPLAGGGYGGELFF.